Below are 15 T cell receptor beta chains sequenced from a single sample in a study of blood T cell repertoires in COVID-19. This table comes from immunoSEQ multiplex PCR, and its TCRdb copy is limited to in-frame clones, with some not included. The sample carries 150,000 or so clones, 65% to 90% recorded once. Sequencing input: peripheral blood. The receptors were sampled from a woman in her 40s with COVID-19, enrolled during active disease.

The CDR3 here is CASSEGTVYGYTF. The CDR3 DNA is TGTGCCAGCAGTGAAGGGACAGTCTATGGCTACACCTTC. The chain links TRBV2 to TRBJ1-2; D is perhaps TRBD1 (6 bases). Germline CDR1 SNHLY, CDR2 FYNNEI. The CDR3 loop spans 13 amino acids. V lost 1 base and J lost 4, with 7 bases in between.

The CDR3 coding sequence is TGTGCCAGCAGCCCTGTTATGAACACTGAAGCTTTCTTT. This encodes CASSPVMNTEAFF. V and J are TRBV5-6 and TRBJ1-1; the D is unclear. V was pared by 4 bases and J by 0 bases, with 7 bases between. In germline, CDR1 is SGHDT, CDR2 YYEEEE. CDR3 length: 13 residues.

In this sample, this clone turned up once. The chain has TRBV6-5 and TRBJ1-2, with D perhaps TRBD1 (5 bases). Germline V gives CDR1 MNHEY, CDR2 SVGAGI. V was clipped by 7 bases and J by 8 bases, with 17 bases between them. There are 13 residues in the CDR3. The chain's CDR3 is CASTTLGDLGYTF. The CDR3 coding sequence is TGTGCCAGCACCACCCTAGGGGACTTGGGCTACACCTTC.

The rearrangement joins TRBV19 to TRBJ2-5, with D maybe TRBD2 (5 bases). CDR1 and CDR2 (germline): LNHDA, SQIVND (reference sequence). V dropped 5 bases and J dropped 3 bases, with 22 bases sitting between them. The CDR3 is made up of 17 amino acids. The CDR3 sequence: CASSSQGPGKGKETQYF. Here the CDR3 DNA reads TGTGCCAGTAGTTCCCAAGGGCCGGGAAAAGGGAAAGAGACCCAGTACTTC.

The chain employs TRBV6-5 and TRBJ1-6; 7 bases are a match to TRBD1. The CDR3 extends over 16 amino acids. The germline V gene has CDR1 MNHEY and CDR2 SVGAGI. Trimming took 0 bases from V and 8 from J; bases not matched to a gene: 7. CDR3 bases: TGTGCCAGCAGTTACTCGCCGACAGGGTATCATTCACCCCTCCACTTT. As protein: CASSYSPTGYHSPLHF.

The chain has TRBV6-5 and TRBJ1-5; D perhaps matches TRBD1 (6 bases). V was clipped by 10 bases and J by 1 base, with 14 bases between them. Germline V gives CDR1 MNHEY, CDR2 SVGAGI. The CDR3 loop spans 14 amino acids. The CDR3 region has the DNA TGTGCCACCGCGACAGGACCGAGCAATCAGCCCCAGCATTTT. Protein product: CATATGPSNQPQHF.

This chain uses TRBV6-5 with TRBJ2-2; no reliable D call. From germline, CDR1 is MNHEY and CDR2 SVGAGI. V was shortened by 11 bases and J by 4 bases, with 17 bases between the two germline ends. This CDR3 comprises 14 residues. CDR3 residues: CAGTSPGVTGELFF. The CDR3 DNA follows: TGTGCCGGAACCTCTCCAGGCGTCACCGGGGAGCTGTTTTTT.

Here the CDR3 reads CASSLGTSGEETQYF. In DNA form, the CDR3 reads TGTGCCAGCAGCTTAGGGACTAGCGGAGAAGAGACCCAGTACTTC. The chain links TRBV11-2 to TRBJ2-5; 10 bases line up with TRBD2. The V gene end was trimmed by 1 base and the J gene end by 3 bases; junction bases not matched to a gene: 2. This CDR3 is 15 amino acids long. The V gene's germline CDR1 is SGHAT and CDR2 FQNNGV.

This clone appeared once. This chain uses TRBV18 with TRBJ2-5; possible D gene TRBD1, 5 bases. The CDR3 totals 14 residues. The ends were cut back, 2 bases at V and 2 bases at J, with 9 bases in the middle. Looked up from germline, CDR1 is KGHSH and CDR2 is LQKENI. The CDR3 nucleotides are TGTGCCAGCTCACCATGGCAGGGTCAAGAGACCCAGTACTTC. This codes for CASSPWQGQETQYF.

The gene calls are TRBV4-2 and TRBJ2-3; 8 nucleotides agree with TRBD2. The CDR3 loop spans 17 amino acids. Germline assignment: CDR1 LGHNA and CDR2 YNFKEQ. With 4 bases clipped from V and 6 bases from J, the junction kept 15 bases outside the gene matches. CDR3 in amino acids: CASSPPLSGAPGDTQYF. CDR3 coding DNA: TGTGCCAGCAGCCCCCCCCTTAGCGGGGCCCCAGGGGATACGCAGTATTTT.

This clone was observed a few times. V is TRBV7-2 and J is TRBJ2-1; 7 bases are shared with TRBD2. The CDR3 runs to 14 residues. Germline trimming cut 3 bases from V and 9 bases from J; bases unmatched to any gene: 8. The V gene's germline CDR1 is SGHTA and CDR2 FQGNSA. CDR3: CASSLTSGGGEQFF. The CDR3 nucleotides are TGTGCCAGCAGCTTGACTAGTGGGGGGGGTGAGCAGTTCTTC.

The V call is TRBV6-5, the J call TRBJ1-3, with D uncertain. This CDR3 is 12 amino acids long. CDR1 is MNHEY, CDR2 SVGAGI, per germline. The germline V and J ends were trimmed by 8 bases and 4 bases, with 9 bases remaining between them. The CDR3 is CASSTEGNTIYF. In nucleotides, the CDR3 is TGTGCCAGCTCCACAGAAGGAAACACCATATATTTT.

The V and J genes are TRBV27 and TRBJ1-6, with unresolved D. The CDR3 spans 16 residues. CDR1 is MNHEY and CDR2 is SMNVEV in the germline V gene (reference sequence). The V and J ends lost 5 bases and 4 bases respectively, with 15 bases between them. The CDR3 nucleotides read TGTGCCAGCAGTGCAAAGCGGGGAGAATATAATTCACCCCTCCACTTT. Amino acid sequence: CASSAKRGEYNSPLHF.

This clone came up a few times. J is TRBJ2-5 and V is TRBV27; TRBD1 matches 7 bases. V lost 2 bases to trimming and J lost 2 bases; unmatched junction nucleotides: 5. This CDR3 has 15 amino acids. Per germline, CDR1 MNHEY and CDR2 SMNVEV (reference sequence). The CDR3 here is CASSLVGGWQETQYF. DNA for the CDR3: TGTGCCAGCAGTTTAGTAGGGGGCTGGCAAGAGACCCAGTACTTC.

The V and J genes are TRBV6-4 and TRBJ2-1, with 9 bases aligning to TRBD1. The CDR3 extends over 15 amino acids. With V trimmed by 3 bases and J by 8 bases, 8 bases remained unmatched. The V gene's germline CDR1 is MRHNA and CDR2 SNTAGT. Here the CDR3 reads CASSEEMGQGDEQFF. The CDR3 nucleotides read TGTGCCAGCAGTGAAGAGATGGGACAGGGTGATGAGCAGTTCTTC.